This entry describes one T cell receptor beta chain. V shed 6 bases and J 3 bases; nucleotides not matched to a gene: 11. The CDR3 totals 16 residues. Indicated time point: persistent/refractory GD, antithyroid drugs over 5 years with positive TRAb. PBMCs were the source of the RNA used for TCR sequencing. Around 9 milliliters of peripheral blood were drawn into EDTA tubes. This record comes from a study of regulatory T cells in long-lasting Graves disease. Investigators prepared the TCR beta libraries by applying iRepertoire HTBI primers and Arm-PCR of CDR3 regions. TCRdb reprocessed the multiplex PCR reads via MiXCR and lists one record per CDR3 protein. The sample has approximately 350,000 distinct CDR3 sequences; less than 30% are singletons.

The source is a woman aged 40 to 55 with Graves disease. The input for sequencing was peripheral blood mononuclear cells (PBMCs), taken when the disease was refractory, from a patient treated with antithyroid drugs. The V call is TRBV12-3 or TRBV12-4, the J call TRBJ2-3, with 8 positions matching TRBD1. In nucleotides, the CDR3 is TGTGCCAGCAGCCCCAATACAGGGGGTTGGACAGATACGCAGTATTTT. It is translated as CASSPNTGGWTDTQYF.